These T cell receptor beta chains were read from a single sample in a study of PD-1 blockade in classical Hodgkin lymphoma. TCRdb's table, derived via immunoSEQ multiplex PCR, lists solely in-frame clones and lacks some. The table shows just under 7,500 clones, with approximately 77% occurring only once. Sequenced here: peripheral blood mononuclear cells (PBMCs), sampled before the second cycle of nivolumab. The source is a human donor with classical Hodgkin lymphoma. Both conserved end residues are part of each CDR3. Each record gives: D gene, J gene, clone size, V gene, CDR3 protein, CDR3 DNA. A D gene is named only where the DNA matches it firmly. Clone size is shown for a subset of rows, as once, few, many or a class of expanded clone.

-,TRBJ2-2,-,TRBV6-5,CASSYLGGLTGELFF,TGTGCCAGCAGTTACCTTGGGGGGCTAACCGGGGAGCTGTTTTTT
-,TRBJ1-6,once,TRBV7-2,CASSLASSLRVSPLHF,TGTGCCAGCAGCTTAGCGAGTAGTTTACGGGTTTCACCCCTCCACTTT
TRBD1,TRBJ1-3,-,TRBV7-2,CASSFTGGSGNTIYF,TGTGCCAGCAGCTTTACAGGGGGCTCTGGAAACACCATATATTTT
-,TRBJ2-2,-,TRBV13,CATRETNTGELFF,TGTGCCACCCGAGAGACGAACACCGGGGAGCTGTTTTTT
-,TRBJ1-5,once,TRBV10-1,CAWTEDSNQPQHF,TGCGCCTGGACAGAGGATAGCAATCAGCCCCAGCATTTT
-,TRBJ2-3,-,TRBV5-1,CASSLGDTTDTQYF,TGCGCCAGCAGCTTGGGGGACACCACAGATACGCAGTATTTT
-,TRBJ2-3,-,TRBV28,CASSLGGTSVTQYF,TGTGCCAGCAGTTTAGGTGGGACATCAGTCACGCAGTATTTT
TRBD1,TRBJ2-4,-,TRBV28,CAISGQLDIQYF,TGTGCCATCTCGGGACAGCTCGACATTCAGTACTTC
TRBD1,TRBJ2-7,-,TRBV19,CASSGGTGRTYEQYF,TGTGCCAGTAGTGGCGGGACAGGGAGGACCTACGAGCAGTACTTC
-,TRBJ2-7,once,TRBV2,CASRHGSATYEQYF,TGTGCCAGCAGGCACGGATCGGCAACCTACGAGCAGTACTTC
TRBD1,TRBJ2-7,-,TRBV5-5,CASSTGTGRYEQYF,TGTGCCAGCAGCACCGGGACAGGGAGGTACGAGCAGTACTTC
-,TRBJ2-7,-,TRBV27,CASSARRTYEQYF,TGTGCCAGCAGTGCTCGACGGACCTACGAGCAGTACTTC
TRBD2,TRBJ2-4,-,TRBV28,CASGLAGGNIQYF,TGTGCCAGTGGACTAGCGGGGGGAAACATTCAGTACTTC
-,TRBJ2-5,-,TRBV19,CASSPGFRIQETQYF,TGTGCCAGTAGCCCCGGATTCCGAATTCAAGAGACCCAGTACTTC